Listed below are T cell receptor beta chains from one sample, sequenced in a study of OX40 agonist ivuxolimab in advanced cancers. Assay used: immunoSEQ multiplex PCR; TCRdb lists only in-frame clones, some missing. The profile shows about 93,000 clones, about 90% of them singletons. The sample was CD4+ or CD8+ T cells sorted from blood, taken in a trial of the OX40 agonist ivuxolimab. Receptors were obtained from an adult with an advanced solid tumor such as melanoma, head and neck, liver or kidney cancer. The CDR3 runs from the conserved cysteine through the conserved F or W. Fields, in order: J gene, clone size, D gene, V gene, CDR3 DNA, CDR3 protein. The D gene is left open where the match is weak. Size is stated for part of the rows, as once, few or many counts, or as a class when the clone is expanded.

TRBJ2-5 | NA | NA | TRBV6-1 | TGTGCCAGCAGTGAGCCGCGACGGACCCAGTACTTC | CASSEPRRTQYF
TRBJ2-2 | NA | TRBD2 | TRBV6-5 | TGTGCCAGCAGGGTGCCGGGACTAGCGACCGGGGAGCTGTTTTTT | CASRVPGLATGELFF
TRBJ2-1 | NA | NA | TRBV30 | TGTGCCTGGGTACTAGCAGACTTTTACAATGAGCAGTTCTTC | CAWVLADFYNEQFF
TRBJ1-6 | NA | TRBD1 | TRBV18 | TGTGCCAGCTCACCCGGGACAGTAGATTCACCCCTCCACTTT | CASSPGTVDSPLHF
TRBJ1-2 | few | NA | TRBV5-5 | TGTGCCAGCAGCTCGTCCCTTCAGGGGAGGGATAACTATGGCTACACCTTC | CASSSSLQGRDNYGYTF
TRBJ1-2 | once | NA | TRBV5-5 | TGTGCCAGCAGCTGGGATCAGGGGATATATGGCTACACCTTC | CASSWDQGIYGYTF
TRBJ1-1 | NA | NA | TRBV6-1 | TGTGCCAGCAAGCTATCCCGGGCCACTGAAGCTTTCTTT | CASKLSRATEAFF
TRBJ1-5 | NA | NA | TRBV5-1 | TGCGCCAGCAGCTTGGACCCCCCGGGGGGCAATCAGCCCCAGCATTTT | CASSLDPPGGNQPQHF
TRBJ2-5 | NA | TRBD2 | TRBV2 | TGTGCCAGCAGAGTACTAGCGATACAAGAGACCCAGTACTTC | CASRVLAIQETQYF
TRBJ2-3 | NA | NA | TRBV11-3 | TGTGCCAGCAGTTGGCAGCCTTCCAGCACAGATACGCAGTATTTT | CASSWQPSSTDTQYF
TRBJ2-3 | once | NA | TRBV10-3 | TGTGCCATCAGCGGGAGCACAGATACGCAGTATTTT | CAISGSTDTQYF
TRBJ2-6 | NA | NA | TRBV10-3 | TGTGCCATCAGTGTAGACAGGTCGATCGGATCTGGGGCCAACGTCCTGACTTTC | CAISVDRSIGSGANVLTF
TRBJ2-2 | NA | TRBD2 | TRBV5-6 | TGTGCCAGCAGCTTGGCTAGCGGGGACGGGGAGCTGTTTTTT | CASSLASGDGELFF
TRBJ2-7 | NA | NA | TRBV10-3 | TGTGCCATCACCCGGGACATCTGGGACGAGCAGTACTTC | CAITRDIWDEQYF
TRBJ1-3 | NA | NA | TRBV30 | TGTGCCTGGAGTGTCGGGGGGGAGAACACCATATATTTT | CAWSVGGENTIYF
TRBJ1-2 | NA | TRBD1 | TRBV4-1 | TGCGCCAGCAGCCCAGGGTTCAGGGGGGGCTACACCTTC | CASSPGFRGGYTF
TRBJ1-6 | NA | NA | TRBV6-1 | TGTGCCAGCAGTGGGGGCTACGGGTTACCCCTCCACTTT | CASSGGYGLPLHF
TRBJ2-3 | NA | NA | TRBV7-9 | TGTGCCAGCAGCCCCGTAGGATCGGGTCTCAGTACGCAGTATTTT | CASSPVGSGLSTQYF
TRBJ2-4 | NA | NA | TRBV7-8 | TGTGCCAGCAGCTTAACCGCCGGGGGGCTGGCCAAAAACATTCAGTACTTC | CASSLTAGGLAKNIQYF
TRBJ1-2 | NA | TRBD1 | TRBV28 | TGTGCCAGCAGTTTCGTAGGGGGCGGCTACACCTTC | CASSFVGGGYTF
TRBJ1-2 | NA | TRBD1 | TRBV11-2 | TGTGCCAGCAGCTTAGGGCAGGGGGGTGCGGGCTACACCTTC | CASSLGQGGAGYTF
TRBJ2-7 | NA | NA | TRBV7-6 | TGTGCCAGCAGCTCGACCGCAGGCTACGAGCAGTACTTC | CASSSTAGYEQYF
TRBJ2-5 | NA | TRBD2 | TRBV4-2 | TGTGCCAGCAGCGCAGGCGGGACTAGCTGGGAGACCCAGTACTTC | CASSAGGTSWETQYF
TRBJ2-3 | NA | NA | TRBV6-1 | TGTGCCAGCAGTGAACGGATAGCGGTGAGCGGGACAGATACGCGGTATTTT | CASSERIAVSGTDTRYF
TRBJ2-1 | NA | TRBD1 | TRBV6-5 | TGTGCCAGCAATAGGCAGGACAGGGGTGAGCAGTTCTTC | CASNRQDRGEQFF
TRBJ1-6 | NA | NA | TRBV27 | TGTGCCAGCAGTTTTAGTAGGGTGGGGGTGCATAATTCACCCCTCCACTTT | CASSFSRVGVHNSPLHF
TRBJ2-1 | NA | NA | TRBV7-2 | TGTGCCAGCAGCTCTTCCGGGACTGCCGACCGTGAGCAGTTCTTC | CASSSSGTADREQFF
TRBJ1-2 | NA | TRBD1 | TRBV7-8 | TGTGCCAGCAGCTTAGTCACAGGGGGCCTTGGCTACACCTTC | CASSLVTGGLGYTF
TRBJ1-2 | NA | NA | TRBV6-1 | TGTGCCAGCAGTGAAAGGTCAAACCCAGCCGGCTACACCTTC | CASSERSNPAGYTF
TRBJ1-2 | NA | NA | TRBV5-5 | TGTGCCAGCAGCTTAGTTAACTATGGCTACACCTTC | CASSLVNYGYTF
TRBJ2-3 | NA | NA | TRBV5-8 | TGTGCCAGCAGCTTGGCCGGCACAGATACGCAGTATTTT | CASSLAGTDTQYF
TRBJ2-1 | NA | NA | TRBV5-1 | TGCGCCAGCAGCTTGGGGTCGGGCGGAAACTCCTACAATGAGCAGTTCTTC | CASSLGSGGNSYNEQFF
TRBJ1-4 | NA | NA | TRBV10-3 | TGTGCCATCTCCACAACTAATGAAAAACTGTTTTTT | CAISTTNEKLFF
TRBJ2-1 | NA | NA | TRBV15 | TGTGCCACCAGCATCGGGACTTCCAGAACGAGCAATGAGCAGTTCTTC | CATSIGTSRTSNEQFF
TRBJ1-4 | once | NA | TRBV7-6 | TGTGCCAGCAGCTTAGCTGCGGTCGCGGGGGGTGAGGAAAAACTGTTTTTT | CASSLAAVAGGEEKLFF
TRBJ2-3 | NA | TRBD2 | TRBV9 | TGTGCCAGCAGCGTAGTGAGACTAGCGGGGATCACAGATACGCAGTATTTT | CASSVVRLAGITDTQYF
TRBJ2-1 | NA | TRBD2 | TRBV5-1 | TGCGCCAGCAGCTTAAGCGCACTAGCGGGAGGCAATGAGCAGTTCTTC | CASSLSALAGGNEQFF
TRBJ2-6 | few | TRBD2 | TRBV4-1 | TGCGCCAGCAGCCAAGTGGGAACTAGCGGGACCGGCCTTGGGGCCAACGTCCTGACTTTC | CASSQVGTSGTGLGANVLTF
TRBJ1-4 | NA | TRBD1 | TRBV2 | TGTGCCAGCAGCCGGGACAGGGAACCAACTAATGAAAAACTGTTTTTT | CASSRDREPTNEKLFF
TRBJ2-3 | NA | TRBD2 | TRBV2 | TGTGCCAGCAGTGTAAGCGGGGGGGCCCCAGATACGCAGTATTTT | CASSVSGGAPDTQYF